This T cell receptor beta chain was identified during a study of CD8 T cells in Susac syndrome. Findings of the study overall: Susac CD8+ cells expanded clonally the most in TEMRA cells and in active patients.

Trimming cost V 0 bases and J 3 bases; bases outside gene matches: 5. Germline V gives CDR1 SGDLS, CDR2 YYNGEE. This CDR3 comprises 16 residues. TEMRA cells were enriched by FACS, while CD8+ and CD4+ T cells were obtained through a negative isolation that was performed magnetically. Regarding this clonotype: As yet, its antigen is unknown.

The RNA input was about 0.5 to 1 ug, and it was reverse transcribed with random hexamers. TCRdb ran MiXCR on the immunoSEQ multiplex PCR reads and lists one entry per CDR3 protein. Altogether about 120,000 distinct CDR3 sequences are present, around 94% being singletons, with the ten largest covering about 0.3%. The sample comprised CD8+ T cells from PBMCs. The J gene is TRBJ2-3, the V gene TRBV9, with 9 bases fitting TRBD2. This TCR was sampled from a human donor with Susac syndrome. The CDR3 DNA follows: TGTGCCAGCAGCGTAGAGGCGGGGGGGCAGACAGATACGCAGTATTTT. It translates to CASSVEAGGQTDTQYF.